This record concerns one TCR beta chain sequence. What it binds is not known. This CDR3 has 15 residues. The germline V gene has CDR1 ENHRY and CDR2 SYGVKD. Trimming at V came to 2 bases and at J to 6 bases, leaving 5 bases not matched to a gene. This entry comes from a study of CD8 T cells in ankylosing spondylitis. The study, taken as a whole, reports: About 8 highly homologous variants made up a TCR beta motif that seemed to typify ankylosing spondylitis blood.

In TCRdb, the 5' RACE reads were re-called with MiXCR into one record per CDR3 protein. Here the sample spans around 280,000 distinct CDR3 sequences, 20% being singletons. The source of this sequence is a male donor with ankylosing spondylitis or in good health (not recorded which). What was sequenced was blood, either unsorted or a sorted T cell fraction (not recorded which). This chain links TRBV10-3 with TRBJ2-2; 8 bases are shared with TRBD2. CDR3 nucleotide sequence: TGTGCCATCAGTGAGGTAGCGGGGTCCGCCGGGGAGCTGTTTTTT. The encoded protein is CAISEVAGSAGELFF.